This entry lists 17 T cell receptor beta chains sequenced from one sample in a study of long-term antiretroviral therapy in people with HIV. It was version v3.0 of the immunoSEQ assay that was run at survey level. Sequencing was performed with immunoSEQ multiplex PCR; in TCRdb, only in-frame clones are kept and a portion is missing. This repertoire shows some 28,000 clones, approximately 85% found once; its top ten account for around 8.2%. The specimen was unsorted PBMCs, collected 3 years after starting antiretroviral therapy. The source of these receptors is a man in his forties with HIV.

The genes are TRBV5-6 and TRBJ2-7; no definite D call. V lost 0 bases and J 3 bases, leaving 10 bases between the germline ends. Germline V gene lookup returns CDR1 SGHDT and CDR2 YYEEEE. The CDR3 totals 14 residues. The CDR3 region is CASSLVTESYEQYF. DNA of the CDR3: TGTGCCAGCAGCTTGGTTACAGAGAGCTACGAGCAGTACTTC.

Here the CDR3 DNA reads TGTGCCAGCATCCAGAGGGGTCAGGGGGCCAAAAACATTCAGTACTTC. It specifies CASIQRGQGAKNIQYF. The chain employs TRBV5-6 and TRBJ2-4, with D tentatively TRBD1 (6 bases). CDR1 is SGHDT and CDR2 is YYEEEE in the germline V gene. This CDR3 comprises 16 residues. Trimming left V 6 bases short and J 1 base short, with 17 bases between. The whole variable domain, remainder taken from reference TRBV5-6 and TRBJ2-4, is DAGVTQSPTHLIKTRGQQVTLRCSPKSGHDTVSWYQQALGQGPQFIFQYYEEEERQRGNFPDRFSGHQFPNYSSELNVNALLLGDSALYLCASIQRGQGAKNIQYFGAGTRLSVL.

The chain carries TRBV2 and TRBJ1-2, with D unresolved. This CDR3 has 15 residues. V was clipped by 2 bases and J by 0 bases, with 10 bases between them. Germline V gene sequence: CDR1 SNHLY, CDR2 FYNNEI. The CDR3 DNA reads TGTGCCAGCAGTGAATTTGGCACCTCTAACTATGGCTACACCTTC. This gives the protein CASSEFGTSNYGYTF.

This clone was observed a few times. V and J are TRBV5-6 and TRBJ1-3, with 7 bases lining up with TRBD1. Germline V gives CDR1 SGHDT, CDR2 YYEEEE. CDR3 length: 13 amino acids. V gave up 4 bases and J gave up 8 bases; unmatched junction bases: 6. The CDR3, as DNA: TGTGCCAGCAGCGTGACAGGGATGTACACCATATATTTT. It codes for CASSVTGMYTIYF.

The gene calls are TRBV13 and TRBJ2-5, with 8 bases identical to TRBD2. The CDR3 totals 15 residues. V lost 5 bases, J lost 9 bases, and 14 bases stayed unmatched. CDR1 is PRHDT, CDR2 FYEKMQ, per germline (reference sequence). DNA of the CDR3: TGTGCCAGCAGCACTAGCGGTGGGGATGTTTGGGCCCAGTACTTC. Translated: CASSTSGGDVWAQYF.

In this sample, this clone turned up once. This chain links TRBV11-2 with TRBJ2-7, with TRBD1 as a possible D gene (6 bases). The CDR3 contains 12 residues. Germline loops: CDR1 SGHAT, CDR2 FQNNGV. V was trimmed by 8 bases and J by 6 bases, leaving 14 bases between them. The CDR3 sequence: CASLSTGSEQYF. The DNA of the CDR3 is TGTGCCAGCCTCTCGACAGGTTCCGAGCAGTACTTC.

V gene TRBV18 combines with J gene TRBJ1-3; TRBD1 might be the D (5 bases). Trimming left V 3 bases short and J 4 bases short, with 13 bases between. From germline, CDR1 is KGHSH and CDR2 LQKENI. The CDR3 loop spans 15 amino acids. CDR3 residues: CASSPRGVFGNTIYF. The CDR3 DNA sequence: TGTGCCAGCTCACCTCGAGGGGTGTTCGGAAACACCATATATTTT. Supplemented by reference TRBV18 and TRBJ1-3, the full variable domain reads NAGVMQNPRHLVRRRGQEARLRCSPMKGHSHVYWYRQLPEEGLKFMVYLQKENIIDESGMPKERFSAEFPKEGPSILRIQQVVRGDSAAYFCASSPRGVFGNTIYFGEGSWLTVV.

The chain carries TRBV6-1 and TRBJ1-5; 7 bases line up with TRBD1. In germline, CDR1 is MNHNS, CDR2 SASEGT. CDR3 length equals 13 residues. V lost 4 bases, J lost 6 bases, and 3 bases stayed unmatched. The chain's CDR3 is CASSGQGTQPQHF. The CDR3, as DNA: TGTGCCAGCAGTGGACAGGGTACTCAGCCCCAGCATTTT.

The J gene is TRBJ2-7, the V gene TRBV5-4, with 7 bases lining up with TRBD1. Unmatched junction bases numbered 9, after V lost 1 base and J lost 5 bases. Looked up from germline, CDR1 is SGHNT and CDR2 is YYREEE (reference sequence). CDR3 length: 15 residues. The chain's CDR3 is CASSLPGQPLHEQYF. The CDR3 DNA sequence: TGTGCCAGCAGCTTGCCGGGACAGCCCCTTCACGAGCAGTACTTC.

This clone was recorded once. V usage is TRBV11-2 and J usage is TRBJ2-7; the D gene is possibly TRBD2 (6 bases). Trimming shortened V by 7 bases and J by 0 bases, and 13 bases separated the two germline ends. This CDR3 has 14 amino acids. Germline values: CDR1 SGHAT, CDR2 FQNNGV. CDR3 loop: CASTLSGHSYEQYF. The DNA of the CDR3 is TGTGCCAGCACCCTCAGCGGGCACTCCTACGAGCAGTACTTC.

The V call is TRBV2, the J call TRBJ1-1; no definite D call. This CDR3 comprises 15 residues. With 2 bases removed from V and 0 bases from J, the gap between germline ends came to 10 bases. Germline V CDR1 and CDR2: SNHLY, FYNNEI. The CDR3 reads CASSEPPAVNTEAFF. The CDR3 DNA reads as TGTGCCAGCAGTGAACCACCGGCGGTGAACACTGAAGCTTTCTTT.

This sequence joins TRBV7-8 and TRBJ2-7; D uncertain. V shed 1 base and J shed 3 bases, with 10 bases lying between them. The V gene's germline CDR1 is SGHVS and CDR2 FQNEAQ. There are 14 residues in the CDR3. CDR3 coding DNA: TGTGCCAGCAGCTTAGAGGGCAGCTTCTACGAGCAGTACTTC. Translating gives CASSLEGSFYEQYF.

In this sample, this clone turned up once. The genes are TRBV18 and TRBJ2-1; TRBD2 matches at 10 bases. Losses at the gene ends were 3 bases for V and 2 bases for J; bases not matched to a gene: 4. CDR1 KGHSH and CDR2 LQKENI come from the germline V gene. This CDR3 has 16 amino acids. The CDR3 sequence: CASSPPGLAAYNEQFF. The CDR3 DNA reads TGTGCCAGCTCACCCCCAGGACTAGCGGCCTACAATGAGCAGTTCTTC.

The gene calls are TRBV6-1 and TRBJ1-1; D may be TRBD1 (6 bases). This CDR3 is 14 amino acids long. CDR1 and CDR2 (germline): MNHNS, SASEGT. The V and J ends lost 10 bases and 6 bases respectively, with 21 bases between them. CDR3 coding DNA: TGTGCCACTAGTGCGGGGGGCTATAAGGCTGAAGCTTTCTTT. It yields the protein CATSAGGYKAEAFF.

J is TRBJ2-3 and V is TRBV11-2; D unresolved. This CDR3 contains 15 residues. CDR1 is SGHAT, CDR2 FQNNGV, per germline. The ends were cut back, 0 bases at V and 2 bases at J, with 9 bases in the middle. CDR3 sequence reads: CASSLDPRITDTQYF. As DNA, the CDR3 is TGTGCCAGCAGCTTAGATCCCCGAATCACAGATACGCAGTATTTT.

This sequence joins TRBV29-1 and TRBJ2-5, with D possibly matching TRBD1 (6 bases). The CDR3 length is 13 residues. Trimming left V 3 bases short and J 3 bases short, with 11 bases between. The germline V gene encodes CDR1 SQVTM and CDR2 ANQGSEA. The CDR3 nucleotides are TGCAGCGTTGAGGCAGGGGCCAAAGAGACCCAGTACTTC. Translated, it gives CSVEAGAKETQYF.

V is TRBV5-1 and J is TRBJ2-1; TRBD2 agrees at 7 bases. This CDR3 is 15 amino acids long. Germline V gene sequence: CDR1 SGHRS, CDR2 YFSETQ. J lost 3 bases, V lost 4 bases, and 7 bases had no gene match. This chain's CDR3 is CASSLTGTNYNEQFF. The CDR3 DNA follows: TGCGCCAGCAGCCTGACCGGGACTAACTACAATGAGCAGTTCTTC.